Presented here are 24 T cell receptor beta chains from one specimen sequenced in a study of CD8 T cells in Susac syndrome. Reverse transcription of about 0.5 to 1 ug RNA used random hexamers. MiXCR was run by TCRdb on the immunoSEQ multiplex PCR reads, yielding one entry per CDR3 protein. Of some 200,000 distinct CDR3 sequences in the sample, 90% to 95% were seen once. Sequencing was done on a sample of CD4+ T cells from PBMCs. Receptor source: a human donor with multiple sclerosis.

The genes are TRBV20-1 and TRBJ2-7, with D perhaps TRBD1 or TRBD2 (6 bases each). The CDR3 is 13 amino acids. V was cut by 8 bases and J by 5 bases, with 19 bases left in between. CDR1 and CDR2 from the germline V gene are DFQATT and SNEGSKA (reference sequence). This CDR3 is CSLYSGAANEQYF. Here the CDR3 DNA reads TGCAGTCTCTACTCGGGGGCTGCCAACGAGCAGTACTTC.

The chain couples TRBV7-9 to TRBJ2-7, with a possible D match to TRBD1 (5 bases). Trimming took off 0 bases at V and 11 bases at J, with 8 bases between the two ends. Per the germline V gene, CDR1 is SEHNR and CDR2 is FQNEAQ (reference sequence). The CDR3 covers 11 residues. The CDR3 nucleotides read TGTGCCAGCAGCTTAGCGAAGGGGAAGTACTTC. It specifies CASSLAKGKYF.

The genes are TRBV10-3 and TRBJ2-5; D might be TRBD1 (6 bases). Per germline, CDR1 ENHRY and CDR2 SYGVKD. The germline V and J ends were trimmed by 0 bases and 5 bases, with 10 bases remaining between them. The CDR3 has 14 residues. CDR3 sequence (DNA): TGTGCCATCAGTGAGTCGAGGGGGACCGAGACCCAGTACTTC. Protein sequence: CAISESRGTETQYF.

This chain joins TRBV3-1 and TRBJ2-5; D uncertain. The CDR3 is made up of 11 amino acids. V was cut by 2 bases and J by 8 bases, with 6 bases left in between. Germline CDR1 and CDR2: LGHDT and YNNKEL (reference sequence). The CDR3 bases are TGTGCCAGCAGCCAAAAGTATACCCAGTACTTC. This codes for CASSQKYTQYF.

The rearrangement joins TRBV7-9 to TRBJ2-7; D uncertain. CDR1 and CDR2 (germline): SEHNR, FQNEAQ (reference sequence). Trimming stripped 1 base from V and 6 bases from J, with 10 bases between. CDR3 length: 13 residues. CDR3 coding DNA: TGTGCCAGCAGCTTAGAGGTAATTGGCGAGCAGTACTTC. The encoded protein is CASSLEVIGEQYF.

The V call is TRBV20-1, the J call TRBJ1-2, with TRBD1 as a possible D gene (6 bases). Germline CDR1 DFQATT, CDR2 SNEGSKA (reference sequence). The CDR3 contains 12 residues. V was cut by 5 bases and J by 5 bases, with 12 bases left in between. Written as DNA, the CDR3 is TGCAGTGCTTGGGGGGGCGGATATGGCTACACCTTC. This encodes CSAWGGGYGYTF.

For the CDR3, the DNA is TGCGCCAGCAGCTTGTCACAGAACACCGGGGAGCTGTTTTTT. As protein: CASSLSQNTGELFF. The V call is TRBV5-1, the J call TRBJ2-2; unclear D gene. This CDR3 comprises 14 residues. V lost 1 base and J lost 1, with 5 bases in between. The germline V gene encodes CDR1 SGHRS and CDR2 YFSETQ. Looking up the rest from reference TRBV5-1 and TRBJ2-2 gives the full variable domain: KAGVTQTPRYLIKTRGQQVTLSCSPISGHRSVSWYQQTPGQGLQFLFEYFSETQRNKGNFPGRFSGRQFSNSRSEMNVSTLELGDSALYLCASSLSQNTGELFFGEGSRLTVL.

The chain recombines TRBV20-1 with TRBJ1-4; D may be TRBD1 (5 bases). The germline V gene has CDR1 DFQATT and CDR2 SNEGSKA (reference sequence). Trimming removed 2 bases at V and 6 bases at J, with 16 bases between. This CDR3 comprises 15 residues. This chain's CDR3 is CSARLRMGLYEKLFF. CDR3 nucleotides: TGCAGTGCTAGACTTCGGATGGGACTATATGAAAAACTGTTTTTT.

The rearrangement joins TRBV7-9 to TRBJ2-3, with TRBD2 matching over 9 bases. The V gene end was trimmed by 1 base and the J gene end by 2 bases; junction bases not matched to a gene: 4. This CDR3 comprises 16 residues. Germline CDR1 is SEHNR and CDR2 is FQNEAQ (reference sequence). The DNA for the CDR3 is TGTGCCAGCAGCTTAGGACTAGCGGACGCCACAGATACGCAGTATTTT. It is translated as CASSLGLADATDTQYF.

The chain employs TRBV2 and TRBJ2-3, with 8 bases fitting TRBD2. The CDR3 is made up of 14 amino acids. Germline V CDR1 and CDR2: SNHLY, FYNNEI. V lost 11 bases and J lost 4; bases outside the gene matches: 11. CDR3 sequence (DNA): TGTGCCGGGACCGGGACTAGGCGGTCAGATACGCAGTATTTT. This encodes CAGTGTRRSDTQYF.

The chain uses TRBV11-2 and TRBJ1-1; 7 bases agree with TRBD1. This CDR3 spans 15 amino acids. Germline V gene lookup returns CDR1 SGHAT and CDR2 FQNNGV. V shed 2 bases and J 4 bases; nucleotides not matched to a gene: 7. DNA for the CDR3: TGTGCCAGCAGCTTACAGGGGGTCACGGGCACTGAAGCTTTCTTT. Its translation: CASSLQGVTGTEAFF.

There are a few counts of this clonotype. The chain has TRBV3-1 and TRBJ2-7, with D unclear. The CDR3 is 12 amino acids. Trimming stripped 1 base from V and 3 bases from J, with 4 bases between. Germline V gives CDR1 LGHDT, CDR2 YNNKEL (reference sequence). DNA of the CDR3: TGTGCCAGCAGCCAAGCGCACTACGAGCAGTACTTC. It specifies CASSQAHYEQYF.

J is TRBJ2-2 and V is TRBV29-1; 8 bases are a match to TRBD1. With 0 bases clipped from V and 2 bases from J, the junction kept 2 bases outside the gene matches. CDR1 SQVTM and CDR2 ANQGSEA come from the germline V gene. The CDR3 is made up of 15 amino acids. Written as DNA, the CDR3 is TGCAGCGTTGAAGAGGGACAGGACAACACCGGGGAGCTGTTTTTT. Translated, it gives CSVEEGQDNTGELFF.

The chain has TRBV29-1 and TRBJ2-1; D is perhaps TRBD2 (5 bases). Germline values: CDR1 SQVTM, CDR2 ANQGSEA. Trimming removed 4 bases at V and 5 bases at J, with 9 bases between. This CDR3 has 12 residues. In nucleotides, the CDR3 is TGCAGCGTTGCCGGGAACCACAATGAGCAGTTCTTC. Amino acid sequence: CSVAGNHNEQFF.

The chain recombines TRBV9 with TRBJ2-1; D is undetermined. The CDR3 runs to 14 residues. V was trimmed by 2 bases and J by 8 bases, leaving 14 bases between them. The V gene's germline CDR1 is SGDLS and CDR2 YYNGEE. In DNA, the CDR3 is TGTGCCAGCAGCGTCTACGGGCTCCGTGATGAGCAGTTCTTC. Its translation: CASSVYGLRDEQFF.

The chain is built from TRBV29-1 and TRBJ1-1; the D gene is possibly TRBD1 (6 bases). V lost 7 bases and J lost 3, with 12 bases in between. This CDR3 region has 12 residues. Germline V gives CDR1 SQVTM, CDR2 ANQGSEA. CDR3 sequence reads: CSAGRGDTEAFF. The CDR3 nucleotides read TGCAGCGCCGGGAGGGGGGACACTGAAGCTTTCTTT.

This chain connects TRBV20-1 to TRBJ2-7; perhaps TRBD2 as D (5 bases). Trimming took 5 bases from V and 3 from J, leaving 11 bases between them. Germline-derived CDR1 and CDR2 are DFQATT and SNEGSKA (reference sequence). This CDR3 is 12 amino acids long. The CDR3 sequence is CSASWAGYEQYF. The CDR3 region has the DNA TGCAGTGCTTCCTGGGCGGGCTACGAGCAGTACTTC.

The chain recombines TRBV20-1 with TRBJ1-1; the D gene is possibly TRBD1 (5 bases). CDR1 is DFQATT and CDR2 is SNEGSKA in the germline V gene (reference sequence). Trimming took off 4 bases at V and 6 bases at J, with 12 bases between the two ends. This CDR3 spans 12 amino acids. The CDR3 DNA reads TGCAGTGCTACAAACCAGGGACCTGAAGCTTTCTTT. Amino acid sequence: CSATNQGPEAFF.

The CDR3 spells CATSRDQATYGYTF. The DNA for the CDR3 is TGTGCCACCAGCAGAGATCAGGCGACCTATGGCTACACCTTC. The chain recombines TRBV15 with TRBJ1-2, with no clear D. V dropped 0 bases and J dropped 4 bases, with 9 bases sitting between them. The CDR3 spans 14 residues. The germline V gene encodes CDR1 LNHNV and CDR2 YYDKDF (reference sequence).

The V and J genes are TRBV7-2 and TRBJ1-5; 7 positions match TRBD1. V trimming: 1 base; J trimming: 5 bases; junction bases outside the gene matches: 5. Germline V lookup: CDR1 SGHTA, CDR2 FQGNSA. CDR3 size: 15 residues. CDR3 coding DNA: TGTGCCAGCAGCTTAGGGGGACAGCGTTATCAGCCCCAGCATTTT. Translating gives CASSLGGQRYQPQHF.

J is TRBJ2-5 and V is TRBV12-3 or TRBV12-4; unclear D gene. The CDR3 covers 13 residues. V lost 3 bases, J lost 2 bases, and 7 bases lay in between. The DNA for the CDR3 is TGTGCCAGCAGTTTCCTCAGTCAAGAGACCCAGTACTTC. Amino acids: CASSFLSQETQYF.

This rearrangement joins TRBV20-1 to TRBJ1-5; D remains unclear. Trimming shortened V by 1 base and J by 3 bases, and 13 bases separated the two germline ends. Germline V lookup: CDR1 DFQATT, CDR2 SNEGSKA (reference sequence). The CDR3 sequence is 15 residues long. The CDR3 reads CSARVSRYLNQPQHF. The CDR3 DNA reads TGCAGTGCTAGAGTGTCTAGATACCTCAATCAGCCCCAGCATTTT.

The chain employs TRBV12-3 or TRBV12-4 and TRBJ2-5, with a tentative D call TRBD2 (6 bases). This CDR3 has 13 residues. V dropped 3 bases and J dropped 4 bases, with 9 bases sitting between them. The CDR3, as DNA: TGTGCCAGCAGTTTTTACGGGGGAGAGACCCAGTACTTC. Residues: CASSFYGGETQYF.

The rearrangement links TRBV7-6 to TRBJ2-1; possible D gene TRBD2, 7 bases. Germline assignment: CDR1 SGHVS and CDR2 FNYEAQ. V shed 3 bases and J shed 1 base, with 19 bases lying between them. This CDR3 is 18 amino acids long. For the CDR3, the DNA is TGTGCCAGCAGCTTCCCTCCGGGGGGCGGGAGATCCTACAATGAGCAGTTCTTC. Amino acid sequence: CASSFPPGGGRSYNEQFF.